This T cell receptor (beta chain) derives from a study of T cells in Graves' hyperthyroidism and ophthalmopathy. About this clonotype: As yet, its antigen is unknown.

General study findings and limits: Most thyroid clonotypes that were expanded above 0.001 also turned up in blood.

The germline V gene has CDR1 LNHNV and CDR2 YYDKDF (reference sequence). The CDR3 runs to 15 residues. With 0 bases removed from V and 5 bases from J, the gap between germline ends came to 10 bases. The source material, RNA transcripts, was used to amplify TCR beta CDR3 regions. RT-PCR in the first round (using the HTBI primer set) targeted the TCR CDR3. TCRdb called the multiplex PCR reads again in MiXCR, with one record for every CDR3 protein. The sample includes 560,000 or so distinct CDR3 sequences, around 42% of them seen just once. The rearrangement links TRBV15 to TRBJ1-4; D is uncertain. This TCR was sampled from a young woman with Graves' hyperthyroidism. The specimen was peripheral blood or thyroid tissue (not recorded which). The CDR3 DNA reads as TGTGCCACCAGCAGAGACGGCGGTCAGAATGAAAAACTGTTTTTT. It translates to CATSRDGGQNEKLFF. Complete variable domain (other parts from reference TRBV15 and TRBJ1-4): DAMVIQNPRYQVTQFGKPVTLSCSQTLNHNVMYWYQQKSSQAPKLLFHYYDKDFNNEADTPDNFQSRRPNTSFCFLDIRSPGLGDTAMYLCATSRDGGQNEKLFFGSGTQLSVL.